A single sample is the source of the 28 T cell receptor beta chains below, sequenced in a study of cytomegalovirus exposure and HLA in healthy donors. Primers included in the PCR were 60 Vbeta and 13 Jbeta primers. Repertoires were generated with immunoSEQ multiplex PCR, while TCRdb's copy carries only in-frame clones and drops some. The sample lists some 150,000 clones; roughly 86% were seen once. The specimen was PBMCs. These receptors were collected from a man between 18 and 29 years old in good health and CMV-seropositive.

The chain is built from TRBV5-1 and TRBJ2-7, with D unresolved. V was trimmed by 4 bases and J by 3 bases, leaving 8 bases between them. There are 12 residues in the CDR3. Germline V gene lookup returns CDR1 SGHRS and CDR2 YFSETQ. The CDR3 is CASSPENYEQYF. CDR3 nucleotides: TGCGCCAGCAGCCCCGAGAACTACGAGCAGTACTTC.

The chain recombines TRBV6-4 with TRBJ1-5; no clear D. Germline lookup yields CDR1 MRHNA and CDR2 SNTAGT. Trimming stripped 8 bases from V and 0 bases from J, with 26 bases between. This CDR3 contains 19 residues. CDR3 region: CASRFWALFYTNSNQPQHF. The CDR3, as DNA: TGTGCCAGCCGTTTCTGGGCCCTCTTTTACACCAATAGCAATCAGCCCCAGCATTTT.

The rearrangement joins TRBV5-4 to TRBJ2-7; D gene unclear. Between the trimmed V and J ends, which lost 0 bases and 1 base, there was a span of 11 bases. CDR1 is SGHNT, CDR2 YYREEE, per germline (reference sequence). The CDR3 contains 15 residues. The CDR3 is CASSLESDISYEQYF. CDR3 sequence (DNA): TGTGCCAGCAGCTTGGAATCAGACATTTCCTACGAGCAGTACTTC.

This chain joins TRBV4-1 and TRBJ1-1, with D possibly being TRBD1 (5 bases). CDR3 size: 15 residues. V was pared by 1 base and J by 3 bases, with 12 bases between. In germline, CDR1 is MGHRA, CDR2 YSYEKL. CDR3 sequence reads: CASSQVFTGDTEAFF. As DNA, the CDR3 is TGCGCCAGCAGCCAAGTATTCACAGGTGACACTGAAGCTTTCTTT.

This chain connects TRBV9 to TRBJ2-7; 7 bases are a match to TRBD1. CDR3 size: 14 residues. Trimming at V came to 2 bases and at J to 4 bases, leaving 6 bases not matched to a gene. Germline lookup yields CDR1 SGDLS and CDR2 YYNGEE. DNA of the CDR3: TGTGCCAGCAGCGTGACAGGGTCCTCTTACGAGCAGTACTTC. Translating gives CASSVTGSSYEQYF.

The V and J genes are TRBV11-1 and TRBJ2-5, with TRBD2 matching 12 bases. Germline V gene lookup returns CDR1 SGHAT and CDR2 FQDESV (reference sequence). CDR3 length: 16 amino acids. Unmatched junction bases numbered 7, after V lost 4 bases and J lost 4 bases. In nucleotides, the CDR3 is TGTGCCAGCAGCTCCGGACTAGCGGGGTTGGGAGAGACCCAGTACTTC. Amino acids: CASSSGLAGLGETQYF.

The chain combines TRBV6-1 with TRBJ1-1, with D possibly TRBD1 on 6 matching bases. The CDR3 runs to 13 residues. Germline CDR1 reads MNHNS; CDR2 reads SASEGT. V was trimmed by 6 bases and J by 1 base, leaving 9 bases between them. CDR3 loop: CASSKDRNTEAFF. CDR3 coding DNA: TGTGCCAGCAGCAAGGACAGGAACACTGAAGCTTTCTTT.

The V call is TRBV28, the J call TRBJ2-1; the match to TRBD1 covers 7 bases. The junction had 2 bases not matched to a gene; V was cut back by 6 bases and J by 0 bases. CDR1 and CDR2 (germline): MDHEN, SYDVKM. The CDR3 spans 14 residues. CDR3 DNA: TGTGCCAGCAGCGCAGGGGGCTCCTACAATGAGCAGTTCTTC. Translating it yields CASSAGGSYNEQFF. The variable domain in full, completed from reference TRBV28 and TRBJ2-1, reads DVKVTQSSRYLVKRTGEKVFLECVQDMDHENMFWYRQDPGLGLRLIYFSYDVKMKEKGDIPEGYSVSREKKERFSLILESASTNQTSMYLCASSAGGSYNEQFFGPGTRLTVL.

The CDR3 protein is CASSAWGGEETQYF. The CDR3 region has the DNA TGTGCCAGTAGCGCGTGGGGGGGGGAAGAGACCCAGTACTTC. This chain connects TRBV19 to TRBJ2-5; TRBD2 aligns across 7 bases. Germline CDR1 reads LNHDA; CDR2 reads SQIVND (reference sequence). The V and J ends lost 6 bases and 3 bases, in that order; junction bases with no gene match: 7. CDR3 size: 14 residues.

The chain carries TRBV27 and TRBJ2-1; 10 bases map to TRBD2. Germline-derived CDR1 and CDR2 are MNHEY and SMNVEV (reference sequence). CDR3 size: 15 residues. The J segment lost 4 bases and the V segment lost 4 bases, leaving 4 bases of the junction unmatched. The chain's CDR3 is CASSSGLAIYNEQFF. Written as DNA, the CDR3 is TGTGCCAGCAGTTCGGGACTAGCGATTTACAATGAGCAGTTCTTC.

This chain connects TRBV4-1 to TRBJ2-5; the match to TRBD1 covers 8 bases. CDR1 and CDR2 (germline): MGHRA, YSYEKL. With V trimmed by 2 bases and J by 4 bases, 6 bases remained unmatched. The CDR3 loop spans 15 amino acids. CDR3 protein: CASSQTGQGRETQYF. CDR3 bases: TGCGCCAGCAGCCAAACCGGACAGGGCAGAGAGACCCAGTACTTC.

Only one count was recorded for this clone. The gene calls are TRBV28 and TRBJ1-2, with D possibly being TRBD1 (5 bases). From germline, CDR1 is MDHEN and CDR2 SYDVKM. The CDR3 extends over 13 amino acids. V shed 3 bases and J shed 5 bases, with 10 bases lying between them. CDR3 bases: TGTGCCAGCAGTTTCGGGGGGAGTTATGGCTACACCTTC. This encodes CASSFGGSYGYTF.

The gene calls are TRBV29-1 and TRBJ1-4; 7 bases are shared with TRBD1. The CDR3 consists of 16 residues. V was pared by 0 bases and J by 2 bases, with 6 bases of the junction left unmatched. Germline V gene lookup returns CDR1 SQVTM and CDR2 ANQGSEA. CDR3 loop: CSVEDNRGPTNEKLFF. The CDR3 DNA reads as TGCAGCGTTGAAGATAACAGGGGTCCGACTAATGAAAAACTGTTTTTT.

The chain combines TRBV7-2 with TRBJ2-7; D is unclear. V lost 4 bases, J lost 2 bases, and 9 bases lay in between. CDR1 is SGHTA and CDR2 is FQGNSA in the germline V gene. The CDR3 loop spans 13 amino acids. CDR3 sequence reads: CASSSVHTYEQYF. In nucleotides, the CDR3 is TGTGCCAGCAGCTCGGTCCATACCTACGAGCAGTACTTC. The variable domain in full, completed from reference TRBV7-2 and TRBJ2-7, reads GAGVSQSPSNKVTEKGKDVELRCDPISGHTALYWYRQSLGQGLEFLIYFQGNSAPDKSGLPSDRFSAERTGGSVSTLTIQRTQQEDSAVYLCASSSVHTYEQYFGPGTRLTVT.

The genes are TRBV6-4 and TRBJ2-5; 10 bases map to TRBD2. Near its end, the DNA agrees better with TRBJ2-7, so the J call may be wrong. The CDR3 runs to 13 residues. Per germline, CDR1 MRHNA and CDR2 SNTAGT. In nucleotides, the CDR3 is TGTGCCAGCAGTGACAGACTAGCGGGCGAGCAGTACTTC. The encoded protein is CASSDRLAGEQYF.

The sample holds a few counts of this clone. The rearrangement uses TRBV9 and TRBJ1-3; the D gene is possibly TRBD1 (6 bases). CDR1 SGDLS and CDR2 YYNGEE come from the germline V gene. This CDR3 contains 16 residues. Trimming removed 0 bases from V and 0 bases from J, with 10 bases in between. CDR3 bases: TGTGCCAGCAGCGTAGCTAGGGACAACTCTGGAAACACCATATATTTT. Amino acid sequence: CASSVARDNSGNTIYF.

This clone has only a few counts. CDR3 sequence reads: CASSLEPSGANVLTF. Written as DNA, the CDR3 is TGCGCCAGCAGCTTGGAGCCCTCTGGGGCCAACGTCCTGACTTTC. V usage is TRBV5-1 and J usage is TRBJ2-6; D is unclear. V was shortened by 0 bases and J by 0 bases, with 4 bases between the two germline ends. Germline V gene lookup returns CDR1 SGHRS and CDR2 YFSETQ. The CDR3 sequence is 15 residues long.

There are a few counts of this clone. The genes are TRBV2 and TRBJ1-1; D is possibly TRBD1 (5 bases). Trimming shortened V by 3 bases and J by 6 bases, and 8 bases separated the two germline ends. Per germline, CDR1 SNHLY and CDR2 FYNNEI. The CDR3 contains 12 residues. The CDR3 DNA is TGTGCCAGCAGTGACCCAGGGCCTGAAGCTTTCTTT. It yields the protein CASSDPGPEAFF.

Of note for this clone: One end of the junction fails to match germline, which may point to a read error. J is TRBJ2-1 and V is TRBV29-1; tentatively, D is TRBD1 (6 bases). The CDR3 length is 14 residues. In germline, CDR1 is SQVTM, CDR2 ANQGSEA. The CDR3 coding sequence is TGCAGCGTCGAAGGCAGGGGTCTACCCAATGAGCAGTTCTTC. It yields the protein CSVEGRGLPNEQFF.

V gene TRBV27 combines with J gene TRBJ2-1; D is unresolved. Per germline, CDR1 MNHEY and CDR2 SMNVEV (reference sequence). The CDR3 loop spans 12 amino acids. V was cut by 3 bases and J by 7 bases, with 7 bases left in between. This chain's CDR3 is CASSFRSNEQFF. The CDR3 DNA sequence: TGTGCCAGCAGTTTCCGGAGTAATGAGCAGTTCTTC.

This clone was seen just once. V gene TRBV5-6 combines with J gene TRBJ1-4; 7 bases agree with TRBD1. Trimming cost V 0 bases and J 6 bases; bases outside gene matches: 8. The CDR3 is 16 amino acids. Per the germline V gene, CDR1 is SGHDT and CDR2 is YYEEEE. DNA of the CDR3: TGTGCCAGCAGCTTGGCCGGCGGGACAGCATATGAAAAACTGTTTTTT. This encodes CASSLAGGTAYEKLFF.

The count of this clone is one. The rearrangement uses TRBV6-5 and TRBJ1-1, with 7 positions matching TRBD1. Trimming cost V 6 bases and J 0 bases; bases outside gene matches: 4. Germline V lookup: CDR1 MNHEY, CDR2 SVGAGI. This CDR3 comprises 14 residues. The CDR3 is CASRGGRLNTEAFF. CDR3 DNA: TGTGCCAGCAGAGGGGGCAGGCTGAACACTGAAGCTTTCTTT.

V gene TRBV5-4 combines with J gene TRBJ2-1; 12 bases align to TRBD2. With V trimmed by 4 bases and J by 3 bases, 2 bases remained unmatched. The CDR3 has 15 residues. Germline loops: CDR1 SGHNT, CDR2 YYREEE (reference sequence). The CDR3 DNA reads TGTGCCAGCAGCCTGACTAGCGGGAGCTACAATGAGCAGTTCTTC. This translates into CASSLTSGSYNEQFF. Combining the CDR3 with reference TRBV5-4 and TRBJ2-1 gives the whole variable domain ETGVTQSPTHLIKTRGQQVTLRCSSQSGHNTVSWYQQALGQGPQFIFQYYREEENGRGNFPPRFSGLQFPNYSSELNVNALELDDSALYLCASSLTSGSYNEQFFGPGTRLTVL.

The rearrangement joins TRBV4-1 to TRBJ1-1, with 8 bases fitting TRBD1. In germline, CDR1 is MGHRA, CDR2 YSYEKL. The CDR3 consists of 14 residues. Germline trimming cut 2 bases from V and 1 base from J; bases unmatched to any gene: 0. Here the CDR3 DNA reads TGCGCCAGCAGCCAAACAGGGGGGAACACTGAAGCTTTCTTT. Residues: CASSQTGGNTEAFF.

The V gene is TRBV15, the J gene TRBJ2-7; perhaps TRBD1 as D (6 bases). CDR3 length: 13 amino acids. In germline, CDR1 is LNHNV, CDR2 YYDKDF (reference sequence). V was clipped by 4 bases and J by 4 bases, with 11 bases between them. CDR3 sequence reads: CATSIGGVYEQYF. CDR3 nucleotides: TGTGCCACCAGCATTGGGGGCGTGTACGAGCAGTACTTC.

The V call is TRBV28, the J call TRBJ2-7, with TRBD1 identical over 7 bases. Unmatched junction bases numbered 6, after V lost 4 bases and J lost 0 bases. This CDR3 contains 15 residues. In germline, CDR1 is MDHEN, CDR2 SYDVKM. CDR3 region: CASSSRGRNSYEQYF. The CDR3 coding sequence is TGTGCCAGCAGTTCGAGGGGGCGGAACTCCTACGAGCAGTACTTC.

The chain couples TRBV28 to TRBJ1-2; 10 bases are a match to TRBD1. Looked up from germline, CDR1 is MDHEN and CDR2 is SYDVKM. The ends lost 4 bases at V and 9 bases at J; junction bases unmatched: 8. This CDR3 region has 14 residues. The CDR3 here is CASSSPGQGYSYTF. CDR3 sequence (DNA): TGTGCCAGCAGTTCCCCGGGACAGGGGTACAGCTACACCTTC.

The chain joins TRBV12-5 to TRBJ1-4; TRBD1 matches 8 bases. Germline values: CDR1 LGHNT, CDR2 FRNRAP. The length of the CDR3 is 15 residues. V shed 7 bases and J 8 bases; nucleotides not matched to a gene: 12. The CDR3 protein is CASARGPVFPEKLFF. The CDR3 nucleotides read TGTGCTAGTGCCAGGGGGCCCGTTTTCCCCGAAAAACTGTTTTTT.